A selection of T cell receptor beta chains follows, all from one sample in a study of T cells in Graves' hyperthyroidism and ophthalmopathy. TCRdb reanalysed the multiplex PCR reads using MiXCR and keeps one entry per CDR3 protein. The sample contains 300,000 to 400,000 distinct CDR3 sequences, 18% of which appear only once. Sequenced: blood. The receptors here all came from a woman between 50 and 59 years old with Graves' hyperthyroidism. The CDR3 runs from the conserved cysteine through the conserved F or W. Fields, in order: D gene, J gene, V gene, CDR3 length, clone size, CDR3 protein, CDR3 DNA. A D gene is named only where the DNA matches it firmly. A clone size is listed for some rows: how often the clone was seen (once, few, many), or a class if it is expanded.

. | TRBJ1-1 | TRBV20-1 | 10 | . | CLWQNTEAFF | TGCCTCTGGCAGAACACTGAAGCTTTCTTT
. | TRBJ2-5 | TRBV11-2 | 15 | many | CASSLAPLGRETQYF | TGTGCCAGCAGCTTAGCCCCCCTGGGGAGGGAGACCCAGTACTTC
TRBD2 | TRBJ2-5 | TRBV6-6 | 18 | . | CASSYATSGGPRQETQYF | TGTGCCAGCAGTTACGCCACTAGCGGGGGGCCAAGGCAAGAGACCCAGTACTTC
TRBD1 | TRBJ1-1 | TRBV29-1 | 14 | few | CSVELQGRWTEAFF | TGCAGCGTTGAGTTACAGGGGAGGTGGACTGAAGCTTTCTTT
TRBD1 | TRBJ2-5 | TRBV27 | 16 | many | CASSLFGTDTQETQYF | TGTGCCAGCAGTTTATTTGGGACAGATACCCAAGAGACCCAGTACTTC
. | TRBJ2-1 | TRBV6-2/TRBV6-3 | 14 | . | CASSSTPRGNEQFF | TGTGCCAGCAGTTCCACCCCCAGGGGTAATGAGCAGTTCTTC
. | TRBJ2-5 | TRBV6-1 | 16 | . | CASSARRQRYQETQYF | TGTGCCAGCAGTGCCCGCCGTCAGCGGTACCAAGAGACCCAGTACTTC
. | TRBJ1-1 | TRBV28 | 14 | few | CASSLRRMTGEAFF | TGTGCCAGCAGTTTAAGAAGGATGACGGGTGAAGCTTTCTTT
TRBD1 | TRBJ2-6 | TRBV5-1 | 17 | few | CASTRTGGYSGANVLTF | TGCGCCAGCACCCGGACAGGGGGGTACTCTGGGGCCAACGTCCTGACTTTC
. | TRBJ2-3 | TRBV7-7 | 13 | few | CASSRTGADTQYF | TGTGCTAGCAGCCGTACGGGGGCAGATACGCAGTATTTT
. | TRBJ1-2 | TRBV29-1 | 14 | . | CSVEGPTGNYGYTF | TGCAGCGTTGAGGGGCCTACTGGTAACTATGGCTACACCTTC
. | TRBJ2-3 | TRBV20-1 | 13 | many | CSALDRGTDTQYF | TGCAGTGCCTTGGACAGAGGCACAGATACGCAGTATTTT
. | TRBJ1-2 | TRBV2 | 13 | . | CASSDPGEDGYTF | TGTGCCAGCAGTGATCCAGGGGAGGACGGCTACACCTTC
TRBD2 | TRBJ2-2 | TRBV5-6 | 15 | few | CASSAIAGVGGELFF | TGTGCCAGCAGCGCTATAGCGGGAGTTGGCGGGGAGCTGTTTTTT
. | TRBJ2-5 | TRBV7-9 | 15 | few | CASSPPGLAQETQYF | TGTGCCAGCAGCCCACCGGGGTTGGCTCAAGAGACCCAGTACTTC
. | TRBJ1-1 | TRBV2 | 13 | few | CASSEVGVSEAFF | TGTGCCAGCAGTGAAGTGGGCGTCTCTGAAGCTTTCTTT
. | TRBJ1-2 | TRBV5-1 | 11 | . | CASSFEDGYTF | TGCGCCAGCAGCTTCGAGGATGGCTACACCTTC
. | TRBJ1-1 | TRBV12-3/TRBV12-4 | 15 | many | CASSWVQGLNTEAFF | TGTGCCAGCAGTTGGGTGCAGGGACTGAACACTGAAGCTTTCTTT
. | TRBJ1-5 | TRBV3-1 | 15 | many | CASSQDSTSNQPQHF | TGTGCCAGCAGCCAAGATAGCACAAGCAATCAGCCCCAGCATTTT
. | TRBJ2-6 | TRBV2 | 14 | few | CASSTLSGANVLTF | TGTGCCAGCAGTACCTTATCTGGGGCCAACGTCCTGACTTTC
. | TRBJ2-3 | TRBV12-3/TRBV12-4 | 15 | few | CASSSPGTSTDTQYF | TGTGCCAGCAGTTCCCCCGGAACTAGCACAGATACGCAGTATTTT
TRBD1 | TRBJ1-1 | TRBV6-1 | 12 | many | CASSGTGDVAFF | TGTGCCAGCAGTGGGACAGGGGACGTTGCTTTCTTT
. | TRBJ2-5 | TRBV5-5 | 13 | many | CASSRIDRETQYF | TGTGCCAGCAGCCGGATCGACAGAGAGACCCAGTACTTC
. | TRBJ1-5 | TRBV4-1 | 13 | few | CASSRSRDQPQHF | TGCGCCAGCAGCCGGTCCAGGGACCAGCCCCAGCATTTT
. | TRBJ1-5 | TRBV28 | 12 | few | CASSSTIQPQHF | TGTGCCAGCAGTTCAACGATCCAGCCCCAGCATTTT
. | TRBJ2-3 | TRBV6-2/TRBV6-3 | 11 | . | CAAGGTDTQYF | TGTGCCGCCGGGGGCACAGATACGCAGTATTTT
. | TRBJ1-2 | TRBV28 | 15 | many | CASSSGPAVNYGYTF | TGTGCCAGCAGTTCCGGCCCAGCCGTTAACTATGGCTACACCTTC
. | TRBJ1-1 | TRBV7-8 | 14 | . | CASSAPGQGPEAFF | TGTGCCAGCAGCGCTCCGGGACAAGGCCCTGAAGCTTTCTTT
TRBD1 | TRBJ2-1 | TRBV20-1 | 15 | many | CSAYPRGQGWNEQFF | TGCAGTGCCTACCCCCGCGGACAGGGGTGGAATGAGCAGTTCTTC
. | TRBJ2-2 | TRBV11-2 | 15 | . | CASSKPIRGTGELFF | TGTGCCAGCAGCAAGCCCATCCGAGGTACCGGGGAGCTGTTTTTT
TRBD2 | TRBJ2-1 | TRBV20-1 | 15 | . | CSANSASGIGNEQFF | TGCAGTGCTAACTCGGCTAGCGGGATTGGAAATGAGCAGTTCTTC
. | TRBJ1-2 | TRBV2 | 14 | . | CASSVGNRNYGYTF | TGTGCCAGCAGTGTTGGAAATCGCAACTATGGCTACACCTTC
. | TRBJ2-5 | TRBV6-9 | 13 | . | CASSETTLQTQYF | TGCGCCAGCAGTGAGACAACGTTGCAGACCCAGTACTTC
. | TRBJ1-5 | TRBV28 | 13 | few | CATTTRGLQPQHF | TGTGCCACCACGACGCGGGGGCTGCAGCCCCAGCATTTT
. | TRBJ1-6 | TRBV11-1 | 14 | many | CASSQDRTGSPLHF | TGTGCCAGCAGCCAGGACCGTACAGGCTCACCCCTCCACTTT
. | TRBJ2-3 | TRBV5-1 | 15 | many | CASSSMVHGTDTQYF | TGCGCCAGCAGCTCGATGGTTCATGGTACAGATACGCAGTATTTT
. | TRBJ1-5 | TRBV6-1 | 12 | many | CASRTINQPQHF | TGTGCCAGCAGGACCATCAATCAGCCCCAGCATTTT
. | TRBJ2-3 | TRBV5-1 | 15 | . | CASSTDSTSTDTQYF | TGCGCCAGCAGCACCGACTCTACTAGCACAGATACGCAGTATTTT
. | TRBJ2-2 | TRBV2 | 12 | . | CASRWGTGELFF | TGTGCCAGCAGGTGGGGCACCGGGGAGCTGTTTTTT
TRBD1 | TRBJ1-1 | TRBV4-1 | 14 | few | CASRGPLMNTEAFF | TGCGCTTCTAGGGGGCCGCTCATGAACACTGAAGCTTTCTTT
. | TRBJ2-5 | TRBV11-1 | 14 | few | CASSVGPIGETQYF | TGTGCCAGCAGCGTGGGCCCCATTGGGGAGACCCAGTACTTC
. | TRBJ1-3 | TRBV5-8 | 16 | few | CASSLPGAASGNTIYF | TGTGCCAGCAGTTTGCCTGGGGCAGCCTCTGGAAACACCATATATTTT
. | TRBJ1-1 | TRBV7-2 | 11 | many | CASSFGLEAFF | TGTGCCAGCAGCTTCGGGCTCGAAGCTTTCTTT
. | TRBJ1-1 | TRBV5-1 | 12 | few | CASNNVNTEAFF | TGCGCCAGCAACAACGTGAACACTGAAGCTTTCTTT
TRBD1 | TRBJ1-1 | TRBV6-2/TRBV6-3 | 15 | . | CASSYPQGENTEAFF | TGTGCCAGCAGTTACCCTCAGGGGGAGAACACTGAAGCTTTCTTT
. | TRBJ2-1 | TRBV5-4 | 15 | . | CASSPRGAGGHEQFF | TGTGCCAGCAGCCCCCGGGGGGCCGGGGGTCATGAGCAGTTCTTC
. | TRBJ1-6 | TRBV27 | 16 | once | CASSLGPQGYNSPLHF | TGTGCCAGCAGTTTAGGGCCCCAGGGGTATAATTCACCCCTCCACTTT
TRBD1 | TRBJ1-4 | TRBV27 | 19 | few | CASTSWTGGVGFTNEKLFF | TGTGCCAGCACCTCCTGGACAGGGGGCGTTGGGTTCACTAATGAAAAACTGTTTTTT
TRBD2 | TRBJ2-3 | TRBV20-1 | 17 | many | CSARDQGRTSPTDTQYF | TGCAGTGCTAGAGATCAGGGGAGGACTAGCCCCACAGATACGCAGTATTTT
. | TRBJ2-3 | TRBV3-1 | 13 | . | CASSRDPTDTQYF | TGTGCCAGCAGCCGCGACCCGACAGATACGCAGTATTTT
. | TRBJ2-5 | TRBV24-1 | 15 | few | CATSDSTGTGETQYF | TGTGCCACCAGTGATTCCACCGGGACGGGAGAGACCCAGTACTTC
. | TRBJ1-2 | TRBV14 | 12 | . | CASSRSGYGYTF | TGTGCCAGCAGCCGTTCCGGCTATGGCTACACCTTC
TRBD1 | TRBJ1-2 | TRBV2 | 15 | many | CASSSGTGRFDGYTF | TGTGCCAGCAGTAGCGGGACAGGGAGGTTTGATGGCTACACCTTC
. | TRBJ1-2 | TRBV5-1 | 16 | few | CASSWGLLGPNYGYTF | TGCGCCAGCAGCTGGGGCCTGTTGGGACCCAACTATGGCTACACCTTC
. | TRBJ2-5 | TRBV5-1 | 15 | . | CASSLEDGRTETQYF | TGCGCCAGCAGCTTGGAGGACGGTAGAACAGAGACCCAGTACTTC
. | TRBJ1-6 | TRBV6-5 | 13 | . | CASSLSTHSPLHF | TGTGCCAGCAGTTTATCGACTCATTCACCCCTCCACTTT
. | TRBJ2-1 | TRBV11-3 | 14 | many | CASSPRPGSHEQFF | TGTGCCAGCAGCCCTCGCCCCGGGTCGCATGAGCAGTTCTTC
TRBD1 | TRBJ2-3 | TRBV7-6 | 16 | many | CASSLTGQGWTDTQYF | TGTGCCAGCAGCTTAACGGGACAGGGATGGACAGATACGCAGTATTTT
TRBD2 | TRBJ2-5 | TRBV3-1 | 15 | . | CASSPSGGSQETQYF | TGTGCCAGCAGCCCTAGCGGGGGGTCTCAAGAGACCCAGTACTTC
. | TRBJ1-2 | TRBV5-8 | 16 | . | CASSLGWAPPNYGYTF | TGTGCCAGCAGCTTGGGGTGGGCACCACCTAACTATGGCTACACCTTC